The clone carrying this T cell receptor (beta chain) was seen only a few times. In germline, CDR1 is MNHEY, CDR2 SMNVEV (reference sequence). Trimming pared 3 bases from V and 0 bases from J, leaving 8 bases between. This CDR3 is built from 15 residues. The source of the sample is a study of OX40 agonist ivuxolimab in advanced cancers. Background on the study: Averaging about 60 years in age, with a range of about 23 to 90, the cohort was about 86% male.

Profiling relied on immunoSEQ multiplex PCR, and the TCRdb table lists in-frame clones only, not all of them. The sample includes about 5,800 clones, 81% of them seen just once. With baseline, cycle 4 day 1, and cycle 7 day 1 as timepoints, blood was sampled. The V gene is TRBV27, the J gene TRBJ1-4; D is unclear. The sequence was collected from an adult with an advanced solid tumor such as melanoma, head and neck, liver or kidney cancer. The sample consisted of CD4+ or CD8+ T cells sorted from blood, taken in a trial of the OX40 agonist ivuxolimab. The CDR3 region has the DNA TGTGCCAGCAGTTTTTCCGCAGCAACTAATGAAAAACTGTTTTTT. Protein product: CASSFSAATNEKLFF.